This entry features one T cell receptor (beta chain) sequence. CDR3 size: 16 residues. Germline V CDR1 and CDR2: SGHKS, YYEKEE (reference sequence). Trimming removed 4 bases from V and 1 base from J, with 17 bases in between. The sample is drawn from a study of blood T cell repertoires in COVID-19. Data came from immunoSEQ multiplex PCR; TCRdb stores just in-frame clones and leaves some out. The repertoire includes around 190,000 clones, approximately 87% of them detected once, and around 20% sits in the top ten. This TCR was recovered from a man between 65 and 85 years old with active or convalescent COVID-19. The gene calls are TRBV5-5 and TRBJ1-1; no clear D gene. Specimen: peripheral blood. CDR3 region: CASSPLARRENTEAFF. The CDR3 DNA reads as TGTGCCAGCAGCCCGCTAGCCCGGCGGGAGAACACTGAAGCTTTCTTT.